The entry below describes one T cell receptor beta chain. The CDR3 covers 11 residues. The source of the sample is a study of cytotoxic CD8 clonotypes in ibrutinib-treated CLL. Overall study context: Complete response was seen in 2 patients and partial in about 24; approximately 12 progressed and roughly 14 stayed remitted after a median about 68 months. The study recorded mean values of 255,043 productive templates and under 100,000 productive rearrangements per sample.

Depths of 1 in 200,000 to 1 in 1 million T cells were the sequencing target. Clones were sequenced by immunoSEQ multiplex PCR, and TCRdb holds only the in-frame ones, with some missing. The sample holds over 70,000 clones; 75% to 85% are singletons and the top ten take roughly 5%. This TCR was recovered from a human donor with chronic lymphocytic leukemia. This sequence joins TRBV12-1 and TRBJ1-2. TRBV12-1 is described as a pseudogene. This material consisted of PBMCs, taken after 12 months of ibrutinib treatment. Here the CDR3 reads CASSSRIGYTF. CDR3 coding DNA: TGTGCCAGCAGCTCCCGTATCGGCTACACCTTC.